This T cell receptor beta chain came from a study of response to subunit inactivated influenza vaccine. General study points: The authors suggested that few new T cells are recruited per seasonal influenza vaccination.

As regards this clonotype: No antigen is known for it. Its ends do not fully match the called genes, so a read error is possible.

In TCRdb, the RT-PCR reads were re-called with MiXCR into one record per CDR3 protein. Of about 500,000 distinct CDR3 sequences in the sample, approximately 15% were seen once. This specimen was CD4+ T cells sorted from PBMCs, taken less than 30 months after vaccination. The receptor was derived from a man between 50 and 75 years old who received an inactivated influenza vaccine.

In DNA, the CDR3 is TGTGCCGGCAGCCACTCGACAGGACCCCTGGGCTTC. Amino acid sequence: CAGSHSTGPLGF. The chain uses TRBV3-1 and TRBJ2-7; D possibly corresponds to TRBD1 (6 bases). The CDR3 spans 12 residues. The germline gives CDR1 LGHDT, CDR2 YNNKEL (reference sequence).